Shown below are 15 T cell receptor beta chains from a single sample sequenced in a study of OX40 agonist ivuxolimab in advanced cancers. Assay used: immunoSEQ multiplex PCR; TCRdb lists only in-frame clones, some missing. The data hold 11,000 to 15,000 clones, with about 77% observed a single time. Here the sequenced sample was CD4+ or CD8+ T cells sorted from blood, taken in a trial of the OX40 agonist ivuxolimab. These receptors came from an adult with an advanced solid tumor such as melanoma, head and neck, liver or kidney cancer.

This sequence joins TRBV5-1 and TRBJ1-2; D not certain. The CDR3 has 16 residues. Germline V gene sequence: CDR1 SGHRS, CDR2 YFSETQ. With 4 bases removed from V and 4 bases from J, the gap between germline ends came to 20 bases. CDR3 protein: CASSPDLGSKSYGYTF. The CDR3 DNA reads TGCGCCAGCAGCCCCGACCTCGGCTCCAAGAGCTATGGCTACACCTTC.

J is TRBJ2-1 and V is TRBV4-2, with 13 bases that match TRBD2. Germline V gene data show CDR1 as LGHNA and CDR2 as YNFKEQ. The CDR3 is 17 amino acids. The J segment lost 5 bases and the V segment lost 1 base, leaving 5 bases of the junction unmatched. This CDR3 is CASSQVLAGGPNNEQFF. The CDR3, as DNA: TGTGCCAGCAGCCAAGTACTAGCGGGAGGGCCAAACAATGAGCAGTTCTTC.

The CDR3 DNA is TGTGCCAGCAGCTTATTTTCTAACCACAATGAGCAGTTCTTC. Amino acid sequence: CASSLFSNHNEQFF. The chain joins TRBV7-9 to TRBJ2-1, with no clear D. The CDR3 runs 14 residues. Germline V gene data show CDR1 as SEHNR and CDR2 as FQNEAQ (reference sequence). V was cut by 2 bases and J by 5 bases, with 10 bases left in between.

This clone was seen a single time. The CDR3 DNA reads TGTGCCAGCAGCTTAGGGTCGGGGAGGGCCAGCGAGACCCAGTACTTC. Protein sequence: CASSLGSGRASETQYF. The rearrangement uses TRBV7-7 and TRBJ2-5, with 7 bases identical to TRBD2. The CDR3 is made up of 16 amino acids. The trim removed 1 base at V and 5 bases at J, leaving 10 bases unmatched. CDR1 and CDR2 (germline): SSHAT, FNYEAQ (reference sequence).

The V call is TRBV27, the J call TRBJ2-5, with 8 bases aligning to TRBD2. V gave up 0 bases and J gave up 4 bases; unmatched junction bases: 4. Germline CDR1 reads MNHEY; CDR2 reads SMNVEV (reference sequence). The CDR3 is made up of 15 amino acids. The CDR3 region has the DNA TGTGCCAGCAGTTTATCTGCTCTAGCGGGAGAGACCCAGTACTTC. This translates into CASSLSALAGETQYF.

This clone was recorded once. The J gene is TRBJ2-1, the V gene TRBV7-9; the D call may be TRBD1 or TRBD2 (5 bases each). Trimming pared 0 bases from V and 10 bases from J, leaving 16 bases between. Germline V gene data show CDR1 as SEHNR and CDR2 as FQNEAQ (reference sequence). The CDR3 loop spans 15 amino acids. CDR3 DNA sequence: TGTGCCAGCAGCTTAGCGCAAGAAAGAGGGGCGGAGCAGTTCTTC. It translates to CASSLAQERGAEQFF.

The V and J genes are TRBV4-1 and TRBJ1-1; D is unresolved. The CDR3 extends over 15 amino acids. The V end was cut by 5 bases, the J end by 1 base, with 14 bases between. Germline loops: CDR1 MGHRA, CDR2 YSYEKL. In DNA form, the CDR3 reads TGCGCCAGCAGCGTACCATATACAACGAACACTGAAGCTTTCTTT. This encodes CASSVPYTTNTEAFF.

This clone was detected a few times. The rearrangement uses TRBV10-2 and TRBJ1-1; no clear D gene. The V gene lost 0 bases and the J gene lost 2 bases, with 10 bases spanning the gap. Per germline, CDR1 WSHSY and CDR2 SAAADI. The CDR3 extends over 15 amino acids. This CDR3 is CASSESVNLNTEAFF. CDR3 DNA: TGCGCCAGCAGTGAGTCGGTAAACCTTAACACTGAAGCTTTCTTT.

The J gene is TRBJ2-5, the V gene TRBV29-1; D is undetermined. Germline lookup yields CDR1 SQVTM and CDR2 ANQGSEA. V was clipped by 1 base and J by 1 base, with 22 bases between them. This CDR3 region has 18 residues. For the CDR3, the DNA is TGCAGCGTTGAAGGTATAACTTCTCCAGTGCCGTTCCAAGAGACCCAGTACTTC. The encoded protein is CSVEGITSPVPFQETQYF.

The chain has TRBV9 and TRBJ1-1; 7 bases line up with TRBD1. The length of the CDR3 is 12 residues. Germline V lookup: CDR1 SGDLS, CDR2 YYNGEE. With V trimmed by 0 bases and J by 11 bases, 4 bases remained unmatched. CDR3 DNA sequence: TGTGCCAGCAGCGTAGATCAGGGACAGGCTTTCTTT. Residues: CASSVDQGQAFF.

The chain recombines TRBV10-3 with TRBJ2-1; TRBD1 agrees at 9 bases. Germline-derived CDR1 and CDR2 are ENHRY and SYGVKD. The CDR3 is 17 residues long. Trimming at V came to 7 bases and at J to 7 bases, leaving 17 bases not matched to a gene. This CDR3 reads CAITRDRDYVRGNEQFF. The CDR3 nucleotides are TGTGCCATCACCCGGGACAGGGACTATGTACGAGGAAATGAGCAGTTCTTC.

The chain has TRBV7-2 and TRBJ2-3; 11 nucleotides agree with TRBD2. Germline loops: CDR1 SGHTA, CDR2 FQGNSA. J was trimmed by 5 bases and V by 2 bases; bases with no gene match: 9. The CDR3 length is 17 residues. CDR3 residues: CASSLRPLAGVGDTQYF. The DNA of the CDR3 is TGTGCCAGCAGCTTAAGGCCACTAGCGGGAGTTGGAGATACGCAGTATTTT. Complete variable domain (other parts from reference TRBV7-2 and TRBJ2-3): GAGVSQSPSNKVTEKGKDVELRCDPISGHTALYWYRQSLGQGLEFLIYFQGNSAPDKSGLPSDRFSAERTGGSVSTLTIQRTQQEDSAVYLCASSLRPLAGVGDTQYFGPGTRLTVL.

This chain's CDR3 is CASRRTAATDQETQYF. CDR3 coding DNA: TGCGCCAGCCGTCGAACTGCCGCCACCGATCAAGAGACCCAGTACTTC. The chain recombines TRBV10-2 with TRBJ2-5; D not resolved. With 8 bases removed from V and 2 bases from J, the gap between germline ends came to 21 bases. The germline gives CDR1 WSHSY, CDR2 SAAADI. The CDR3 extends over 16 amino acids.

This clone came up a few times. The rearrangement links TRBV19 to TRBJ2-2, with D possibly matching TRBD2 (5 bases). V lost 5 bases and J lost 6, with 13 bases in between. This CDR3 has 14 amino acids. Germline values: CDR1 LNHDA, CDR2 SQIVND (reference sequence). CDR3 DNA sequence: TGTGCCAGTAGTGAGCCCCGGGGTCCCGGGGAGCTGTTTTTT. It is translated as CASSEPRGPGELFF.

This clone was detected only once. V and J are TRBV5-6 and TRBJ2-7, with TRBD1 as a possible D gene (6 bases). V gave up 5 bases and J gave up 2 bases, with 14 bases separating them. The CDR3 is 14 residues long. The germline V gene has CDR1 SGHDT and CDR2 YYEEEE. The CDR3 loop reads CASRITGSPYEQYF. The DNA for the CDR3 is TGTGCCAGCAGAATCACAGGGTCACCCTACGAGCAGTACTTC.